This T cell receptor beta chain was found in a study of cytomegalovirus exposure and HLA in healthy donors. Points from the study as a whole: Altogether, some 160 TCR beta chains were recorded as cytomegalovirus-associated. Rarity held for most TCR sequences, but there were some public TCRs that occurred in many donors. Clusters of TCRs from the first cohort tended to co-occur in the approximately 130 validation repertoires (as a later analysis found).

The CDR3 consists of 17 residues. Germline lookup yields CDR1 SGHDN and CDR2 FVKESK. The V end lost 2 bases, the J end lost 5 bases, and 18 bases lay between the germline ends. Comment on this clone: Its cognate antigen is unknown.

The protocol was immunoSEQ multiplex PCR, while the TCRdb copy is restricted to in-frame clones and leaves out a portion. The table lists 97,000 or so clones, approximately 94% of them singletons. The chain combines TRBV14 with TRBJ1-4; D is possibly TRBD1 (6 bases). The TCR sequence derives from a woman younger than 30 in good health and CMV-seronegative. The specimen sequenced was PBMCs. The chain's CDR3 is CASSQSLTGTRNEKLFF. CDR3 DNA sequence: TGTGCCAGCAGCCAAAGTCTAACAGGGACGAGGAATGAAAAACTGTTTTTT.